This T cell receptor (beta chain) emerged from a study of cytomegalovirus exposure and HLA in healthy donors (dated 2017 in TCRdb). Regarding the complete study: An earlier analysis of several hundred of the donors reported about 300 Gb of sequence data and about 120 million unique TCR beta sequences obtained from around 190 million T cells. Roughly 320 gigabases of sequencing data and 75 million to 85 million unique TCR sequences made up an early release that covered approximately 700 HLA-typed donors. The genetic ancestry cluster associated with self-reported Caucasian donors included over 80% of the roughly 390 genotyped donors. The study aimed to test whether cataloging public T cell receptors could reveal signatures of past pathogen exposure. The T cell repertoires of roughly 660 subjects were profiled by immunosequencing and related to cytomegalovirus serostatus. A separate validation cohort of about 110 different subjects was used in addition to the roughly 670-subject first cohort. To predict cytomegalovirus infection status, the study combined high-throughput TCR immunosequencing, statistical association of individual TCRs with disease status, and machine learning. In a later analysis, previously published TCR beta repertoires from about 640 donors were re-analyzed and high-resolution HLA genotyping was added so that TCR occurrence patterns could be studied. Rather than drawing on any new phenotypic data, the later analysis identified candidate immune exposures from TCR beta sequences and the way those sequences occurred across donors. An earlier analysis of approximately 580 of the donors used high-throughput TCR beta sequencing to judge whether each TCR beta V gene segment behaved as functional or pseudogenic. Donor age, sex, ethnicity and CMV serostatus were collected together with the repertoire data. Genome-wide SNP genotypes for about three fifths of the roughly 670 donors were used in a later genetic analysis, which treated that subset as a discovery cohort. All discovery cohort repertoires had been generated on a single sequencing platform. HLA typing included class I and class II loci at four-digit resolution. The number of donors typed differed by locus, with roughly 629-640 for A, B, C, DRB1 and DQB1, over 500 for DQA1, 606 for DPA1, and around 460 for DPB1. Four or five DR-DQ haplotypes were handled as single units for association and clustering because linkage in the cohort was strong. Across about 380 genotyped donors of the cohort, an average of roughly 230,000 unique TCR beta nucleotide sequences per donor were sequenced, and roughly 20% of those sequences were non-productive. Results and caveats for the whole study, not just this receptor: In a later analysis, HLA-associated TCR beta chains showed more clonal expansion and lower generation probabilities than non-associated chains that were equally common. In a later analysis, the rate of TCR association differed among HLA loci, with DRB1 alleles having the most associated TCRs and HLA-C alleles having the fewest. A cluster of highly shared sequence variants was judged likely to represent a technical artifact of the sequencing pipeline. Correlated functional status among segregating V segments might reflect linkage disequilibrium, but an unknown experimental factor could not be ruled out. In a later genetic analysis, fewer N-insertions in productive TCRs were reported among donors in an Asian-associated ancestry cluster than the approximately 670-donor mean. A few of the identified cytomegalovirus-associated TCR beta chains were confirmed in vitro to be specific for cytomegalovirus antigens. Strong co-occurrence of HLA alleles, especially DR and DQ, made assigning TCR associations to individual alleles difficult. At a false discovery rate of 0.05, a later analysis linked approximately 18,000 TCR beta sequences to specific HLA alleles. Because counts were too low, roughly 16 rarely observed V segments, including chromosome 9 orphons, were excluded from the earlier analysis of several hundred of the donors. The 87-base-pair reads could not distinguish some IMGT-functional V segments, including TRBV6-2 and TRBV6-3, so those segments were excluded. The study listed around 160 TCR beta chains as associated with cytomegalovirus. According to a later analysis, parvovirus B19, influenza, CMV and Epstein-Barr virus appeared linked to several top co-occurrence clusters. In both the original and validation cohorts, the classifier was reported to diagnose cytomegalovirus status with high specificity and sensitivity. Broadly in line with IMGT annotations, most TCR beta V segments showed up in productive rearrangements about 87% or about 30% of the time in an earlier analysis of approximately 640 of the donors. A further reported finding was that TCR beta sequences accurately predicted the HLA-A and HLA-B alleles for most subjects in the first cohort. The authors suggested that the approach could potentially be generalized to other disease states and immunological phenotypes. Roughly uniform sequencing depth across donors was assumed in presence/absence analyses, although this assumption may not hold. Because some donors lacked HLA typing at each locus, the association tests relied only on the typed subset. Immune exposure information for the cohort was limited to CMV serostatus. A later analysis found that most CMV-associated TCR beta chains appeared HLA-restricted, with HLA associations seemingly driven largely by CMV exposure. Only TCR beta chains were sequenced in this cohort, and the absence of alpha or paired-chain data limited detectable features. Most TCR sequences were seen in very few donors, while some public TCRs were found in many individuals. V-gene and J-gene trimming of TCR beta chains was associated with a missense DCLRE1C variant in a later genetic analysis, and the association was replicated in an independent cohort.

In total, approximately 700 healthy bone marrow donors made up the cohort. Cohort members were all nominally healthy when sampled, although unrecorded immune exposures were likely present. The donor tested CMV seropositive and was one of the 289 seropositive cohort members. A peripheral blood sample was provided by each donor, and peripheral blood mononuclear cells were used for TCR beta sequencing. The Qiagen DNeasy Blood Extraction Kit was used to extract genomic DNA from the blood cell samples. Regarding this clone: The specificity of this receptor is unknown. It has no much larger one-base neighbor in the sample; base qualities were not kept.

V lost 1 base and J lost 6 bases; the stretch between them is 10 bases long. Per the germline V gene, SNHLY is the CDR1 and FYNNEI is the CDR2. The CDR3, cysteine through phenylalanine, is 13 amino acids long. Only CDR3 DNA is held: 39 bases, read in frame from base 1. Library generation was performed with the immunoSEQ multiplex PCR assay. A mixture of 60 forward primers for TCR Vbeta segments and 13 reverse primers for TCR Jbeta segments was used in the multiplex PCR. The CDR3 region of rearranged TCR beta genes was amplified from genomic DNA with a multiplex PCR assay. The Illumina HiSeq System was used to sequence the amplified TCR beta libraries as 87-base-pair reads. The source study handled its data this way. Across the 500 to 850 repertoires, a later analysis counted approximately 83 million unique TCR beta chains, 8.5 million to 12 million of which were shared by at least two donors. A nearest-neighbor algorithm error-corrected the raw reads and collapsed the reads into unique sequences, merging closely related sequences to remove PCR and sequencing errors. CDR3 sequences were aligned to IMGT reference sequences to assign V, D and J gene segments. For a sequence to be retained, at least a six-nucleotide match to both a V gene segment and a J gene segment was required. Rearrangements were called productive when the CDR3 lacked stop codons and stayed in frame with V and J; all others were non-productive. Following IMGT convention, CDR3 was defined as the stretch from the second conserved V-encoded cysteine up to the conserved J-encoded phenylalanine. In an earlier analysis of roughly 610 of the donors, sequences lacking an unambiguous match to a single V gene segment were excluded. An earlier analysis of just under 600 of the donors called V segments functional above 56.7% productive rearrangements and segregating when the between-donor standard deviation exceeded 5%. A statistical classification framework was developed to diagnose cytomegalovirus status using the catalog of TCR beta chain sequences. In a later analysis, V and J genes were assigned by comparing TCR nucleotide sequences against IMGT/GENE-DB human TR gene sequences. Using the TCRdist pipeline, a later analysis assigned CDR3 sequences along with most-parsimonious VDJ recombination scenarios. In a later analysis, every TCR beta chain was defined by the combination of its CDR3 amino acid sequence and its V-gene family, and reads without a unique V-gene family were dropped. As a way to deal with suspected cross-contamination and a sequencing artifact, a later analysis dropped hundreds of nucleotide sequences that were highly shared and had low generation probability. In a later analysis, a clonal expansion index for each public chain was calculated from normalized within-repertoire ranks of inferred template counts. Generation probabilities in a later analysis came from a VDJ recombination model fitted to out-of-frame rearrangements, and those results were checked against IGoR. A later analysis scored TCR-TCR, TCR-HLA and TCR-CMV co-occurrence with hypergeometric tests, applying a repertoire-size bias correction to TCR pairs. To estimate false discovery rates, a later analysis permuted the HLA or CMV assignments 20 times. A later analysis grouped co-occurring TCRs with DBSCAN, adding TCRdist sequence similarity when clustering within HLA-allele-positive subsets. For co-occurrence clustering, repertoires with fewer than 30,000 or more than 120,000 public chains were excluded, along with a handful of repertoires with anomalous nucleotide sharing. TCRdb's version of the immuneACCESS table is confined to in-frame rearrangements and falls short of the full clone set. An unresolved V gene accounts for under half of the shortfall where checked; the remainder is of unknown origin. V, J and clone size are those of that table, while D and trimming were read from the DNA. This sample is represented by approximately 90,000 clones; 75% to 90% of them were singletons. The top ten clones comprise 7% to 8.5% of the sample.

The receptor's source is a man aged 40-50 years in good health and CMV-seropositive. Sequencing was performed on PBMCs. The chain was built from TRBV2 and TRBJ2-7; TRBD1 could be the D gene, as 5 bases match. Here is the DNA: TGTGCCAGCAGTGAAGTTCAGGGTGGCGAGCAGTACTTC. Its coded protein is CASSEVQGGEQYF.